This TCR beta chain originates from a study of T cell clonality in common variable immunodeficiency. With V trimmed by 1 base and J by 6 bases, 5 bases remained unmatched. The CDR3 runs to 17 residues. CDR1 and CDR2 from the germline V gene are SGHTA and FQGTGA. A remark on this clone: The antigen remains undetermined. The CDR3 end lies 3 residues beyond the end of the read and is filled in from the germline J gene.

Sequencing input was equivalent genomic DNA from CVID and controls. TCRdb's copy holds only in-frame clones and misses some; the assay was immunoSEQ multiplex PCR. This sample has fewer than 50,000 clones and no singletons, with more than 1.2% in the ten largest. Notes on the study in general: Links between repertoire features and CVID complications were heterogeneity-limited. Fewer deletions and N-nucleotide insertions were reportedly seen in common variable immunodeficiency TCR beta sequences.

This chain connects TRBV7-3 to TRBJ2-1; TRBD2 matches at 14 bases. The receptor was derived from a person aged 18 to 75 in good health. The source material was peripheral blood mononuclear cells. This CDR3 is CASSLIGLAGGSNEQFF. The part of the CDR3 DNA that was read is TGTGCCAGCAGCTTAATAGGACTAGCGGGAGGATCCAATGAG.